This record concerns one TCR beta chain sequence. The target antigen is unknown. TCRdb reprocessed the 5' RACE reads with MiXCR, giving one entry per CDR3 protein. The table shows roughly 340,000 distinct CDR3 sequences, with over 25% occurring only once. This record comes from a study of identical twins' blood T cells. General study points: Even for out-of-frame TCRbeta, twins reportedly shared V gene usage much more than unrelated donors.

Germline V gene lookup returns CDR1 SGHDT and CDR2 YYEEEE. The CDR3 has 14 amino acids. The ends were cut back, 3 bases at V and 4 bases at J, with 13 bases in the middle. This TCR was sampled from a woman aged 18-55 years in good health. The chain carries TRBV5-6 and TRBJ1-1, with D possibly being TRBD1 (5 bases). The material sequenced was PBMCs. The CDR3 DNA reads as TGTGCCAGCAGCTACGGGGGATCGAGCACTGAAGCTTTCTTT. Translating gives CASSYGGSSTEAFF.